This T cell receptor beta chain was identified during a study of regulatory T cells in long-lasting Graves disease. Study-wide findings and caveats: Reduced TCR diversity was observed in persistent Graves' patients versus newly diagnosed patients.

The V end lost 7 bases, the J end lost 0 bases, and 17 bases lay between the germline ends. The CDR3 covers 15 residues. The germline V gene has CDR1 SQVTM and CDR2 ANQGSEA. Time point of the sample: newly diagnosed GD, antithyroid drugs for less than 3 months. PBMC-extracted RNA yielded the TCR library. Staff drew approximately 10 milliliters of peripheral blood into EDTA tubes. HTBI primers from iRepertoire and Arm-PCR of CDR3 regions yielded the TCR beta libraries. TCRdb recomputed calls from the multiplex PCR reads with MiXCR, one row per CDR3 protein. The sample consists of 510,000 or so distinct CDR3 sequences, about 12% of them appearing once. With respect to this clonotype: Its specificity is not known.

The same data also went into a second study, on T cells in Graves' hyperthyroidism and ophthalmopathy. As reported in that work: HTBI primers drove first-round RT-PCR of the TCR CDR3. Researchers found most expanded thyroid clonotypes above 0.001 in blood as well.

The receptor was derived from a woman aged 30 to 39 with Graves disease. V gene TRBV29-1 combines with J gene TRBJ2-3; tentative D call: TRBD1 (7 bases). The sequenced sample was peripheral blood mononuclear cells (PBMCs), obtained at new diagnosis, from a patient treated with antithyroid drugs. The CDR3 nucleotides are TGCAGCGCTAAAAAGACAGGGACTAGCACAGATACGCAGTATTTT. It translates to CSAKKTGTSTDTQYF.